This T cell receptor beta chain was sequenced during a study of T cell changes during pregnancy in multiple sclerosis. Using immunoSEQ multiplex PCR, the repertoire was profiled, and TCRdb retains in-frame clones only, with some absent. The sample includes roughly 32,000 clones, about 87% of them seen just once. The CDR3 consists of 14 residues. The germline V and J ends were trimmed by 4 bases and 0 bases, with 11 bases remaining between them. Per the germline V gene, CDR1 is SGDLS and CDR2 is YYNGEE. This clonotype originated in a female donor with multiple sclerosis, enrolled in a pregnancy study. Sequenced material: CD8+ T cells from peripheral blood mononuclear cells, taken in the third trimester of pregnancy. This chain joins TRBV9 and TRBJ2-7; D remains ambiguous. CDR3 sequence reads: CASSPSANSYEQYF. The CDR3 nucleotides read TGTGCCAGCAGCCCCAGTGCAAACTCCTACGAGCAGTACTTC.